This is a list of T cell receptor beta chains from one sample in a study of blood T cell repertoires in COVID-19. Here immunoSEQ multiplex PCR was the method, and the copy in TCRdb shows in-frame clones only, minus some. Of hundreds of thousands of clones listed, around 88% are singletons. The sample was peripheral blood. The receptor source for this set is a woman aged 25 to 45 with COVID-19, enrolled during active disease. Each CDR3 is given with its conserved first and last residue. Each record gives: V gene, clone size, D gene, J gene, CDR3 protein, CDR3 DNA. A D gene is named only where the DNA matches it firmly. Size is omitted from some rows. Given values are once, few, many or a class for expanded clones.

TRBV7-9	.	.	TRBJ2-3	CASRRGGRQEDTQYF	TGTGCCAGCAGACGCGGAGGACGCCAAGAAGATACGCAGTATTTT
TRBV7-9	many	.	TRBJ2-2	CAQGAGTNTGELFF	TGTGCCCAAGGGGCGGGAACGAACACCGGGGAGCTGTTTTTT
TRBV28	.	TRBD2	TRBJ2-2	CASTSERGDTGELFF	TGTGCCAGCACCTCTGAGCGGGGGGATACCGGGGAGCTGTTTTTT
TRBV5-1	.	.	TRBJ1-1	CASSLYTGNTEAFF	TGCGCCAGCAGCTTGTATACGGGGAACACTGAAGCTTTCTTT
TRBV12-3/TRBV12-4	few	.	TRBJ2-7	CASSQLYEQYF	TGTGCCAGCAGCCAACTTTACGAGCAGTACTTC
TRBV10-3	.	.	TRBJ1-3	CAISPGRGSGNTIYF	TGTGCCATCTCGCCAGGACGGGGGTCGGGAAACACCATATATTTT
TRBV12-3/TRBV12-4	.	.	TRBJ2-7	CASSPARGTGQYF	TGTGCCAGCAGCCCCGCCCGGGGTACGGGGCAGTACTTC
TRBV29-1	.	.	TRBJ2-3	CSVDRGGTDTQYF	TGCAGCGTTGATAGGGGTGGCACAGATACGCAGTATTTT
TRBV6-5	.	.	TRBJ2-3	CASSYGAWGTDTQYF	TGTGCCAGCAGTTACGGGGCGTGGGGCACAGATACGCAGTATTTT
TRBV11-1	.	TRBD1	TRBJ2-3	CASSLRTGSITDTQYF	TGTGCCAGCAGCTTAAGGACAGGGTCTATCACAGATACGCAGTATTTT
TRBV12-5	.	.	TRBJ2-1	CASGGPAGPSYNEQFF	TGTGCTAGTGGTGGCCCGGCGGGCCCCTCCTACAATGAGCAGTTCTTC
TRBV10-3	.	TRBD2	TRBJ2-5	CAISDGTSGQETQYF	TGTGCCATCAGTGATGGGACTAGCGGCCAAGAGACCCAGTACTTC
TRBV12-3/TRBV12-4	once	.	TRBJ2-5	CASSFGPRGQYF	TGTGCCAGCAGTTTCGGTCCTCGGGGCCAGTACTTC
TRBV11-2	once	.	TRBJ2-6	CASSLGYSGANVLTF	TGTGCCAGCAGCTTAGGCTACTCTGGGGCCAACGTCCTGACTTTC
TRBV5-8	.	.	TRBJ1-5	CASSVGRREWEPQHF	TGTGCCAGCAGCGTGGGACGGCGGGAGTGGGAGCCCCAGCATTTT
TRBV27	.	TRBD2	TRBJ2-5	CVSSLTTGGAMETQYF	TGTGTCAGCAGTTTAACGACCGGGGGGGCCATGGAGACCCAGTACTTC
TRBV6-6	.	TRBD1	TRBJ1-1	CASRTGGFAEAFF	TGTGCCAGCAGAACAGGGGGCTTCGCTGAAGCTTTCTTT
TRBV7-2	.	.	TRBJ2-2	CASSLTFAGQPNTGELFF	TGTGCCAGCAGCTTAACCTTCGCTGGACAACCGAACACCGGGGAGCTGTTTTTT
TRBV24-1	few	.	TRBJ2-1	CATSDPGQRYNEQFF	TGTGCCACCAGTGATCCGGGACAACGCTACAATGAGCAGTTCTTC
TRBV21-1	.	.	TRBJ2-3	CASSEERRVVGTDTQYF	TGTGCCAGCAGCGAAGAACGGAGGGTTGTGGGCACAGATACGCAGTATTTT
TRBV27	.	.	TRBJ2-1	CASSFAGSPYNEQFF	TGTGCCAGCAGTTTTGCCGGGTCCCCCTACAATGAGCAGTTCTTC
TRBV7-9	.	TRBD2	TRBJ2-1	CASSQLAGGPYEQFF	TGTGCCAGCAGCCAACTAGCGGGAGGGCCATACGAGCAGTTCTTC
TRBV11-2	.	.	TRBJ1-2	CASSLGEPSLGYGYTF	TGTGCCAGCAGCTTAGGAGAGCCTAGCCTGGGCTATGGCTACACCTTC
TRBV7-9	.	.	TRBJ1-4	CASSFRAVATNEKLFF	TGTGCCAGCAGCTTTCGAGCGGTTGCAACTAATGAAAAACTGTTTTTT
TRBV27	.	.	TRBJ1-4	CASSLLSATNEKLFF	TGTGCCAGCAGTTTATTGAGTGCAACTAATGAAAAACTGTTTTTT
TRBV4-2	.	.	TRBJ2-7	CASSQGAGDNYEQYF	TGTGCCAGCAGCCAAGGGGCAGGGGACAACTACGAGCAGTACTTC
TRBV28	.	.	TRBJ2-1	CASTTAGIANEQFF	TGTGCCAGCACCACGGCGGGCATCGCCAATGAGCAGTTCTTC
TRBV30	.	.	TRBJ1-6	CAWRRDGLNSPLHF	TGTGCCTGGAGGCGGGACGGACTTAATTCACCCCTCCACTTT
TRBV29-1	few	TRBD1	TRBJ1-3	CSVGYRGISGNTIYF	TGCAGCGTTGGCTACAGGGGTATCTCTGGAAACACCATATATTTT
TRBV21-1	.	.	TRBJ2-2	CASKGRPGTGELFF	TGTGCCAGCAAAGGGAGGCCAGGGACCGGGGAGCTGTTTTTT
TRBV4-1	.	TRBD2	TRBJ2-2	CASSQGAGGNVFTGELFF	TGCGCCAGCAGCCAAGGGGCGGGGGGCAATGTCTTCACCGGGGAGCTGTTTTTT
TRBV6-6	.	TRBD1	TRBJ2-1	CASTKRGRDNEQFF	TGTGCCAGTACCAAGAGGGGGCGTGATAATGAGCAGTTCTTC
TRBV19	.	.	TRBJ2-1	CASGQSSYNEQFF	TGTGCCAGCGGACAGAGCTCCTACAATGAGCAGTTCTTC
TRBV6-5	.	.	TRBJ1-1	CASSYTRGNTEAFF	TGTGCCAGCAGTTACACTCGCGGGAACACTGAAGCTTTCTTT
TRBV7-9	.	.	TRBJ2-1	CASSLGPGYNEQFF	TGTGCCAGCAGCTTAGGTCCAGGGTACAATGAGCAGTTCTTC
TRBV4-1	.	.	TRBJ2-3	CASSQVVTDTQYF	TGCGCCAGCAGCCAAGTAGTAACAGATACGCAGTATTTT
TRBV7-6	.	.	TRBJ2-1	CASSPGRGANWEQFF	TGTGCCAGCAGCCCGGGACGGGGGGCGAATTGGGAGCAGTTCTTC
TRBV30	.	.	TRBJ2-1	CAWSDPYGSEQFF	TGTGCCTGGAGTGACCCCTACGGGAGTGAGCAGTTCTTC
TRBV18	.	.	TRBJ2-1	CASSPAGSEQFF	TGTGCCAGCTCACCGGCGGGCAGTGAGCAGTTCTTC
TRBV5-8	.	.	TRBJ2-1	CASSRSVFF	TGTGCCAGCAGCCGGAGTGTGTTCTTC
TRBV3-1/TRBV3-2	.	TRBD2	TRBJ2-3	CASSRKGTSGSTDTQYF	TGTGCCAGCAGCCGAAAGGGGACTAGCGGAAGCACAGATACGCAGTATTTT
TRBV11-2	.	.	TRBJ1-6	CASSWGTYNSPLHF	TGTGCCAGCAGCTGGGGGACATATAATTCACCCCTCCACTTT
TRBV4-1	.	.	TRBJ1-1	CASSQVGRVVGRDEAFF	TGCGCCAGCAGCCAAGTCGGCAGGGTAGTTGGAAGAGATGAAGCTTTCTTT
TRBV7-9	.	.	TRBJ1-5	CASSFNGNQPQHF	TGTGCCAGCAGCTTCAATGGCAATCAGCCCCAGCATTTT
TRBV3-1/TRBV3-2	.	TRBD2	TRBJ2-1	CASSRSGTSGANEQFF	TGTGCCAGCAGCCGATCAGGGACTAGCGGGGCCAATGAGCAGTTCTTC
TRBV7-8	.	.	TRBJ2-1	CASSLASGALSYNEQFF	TGTGCCAGCAGCTTAGCGTCAGGGGCCCTCTCCTACAATGAGCAGTTCTTC
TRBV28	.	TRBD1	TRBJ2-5	CASRTPGGERETQYF	TGTGCCAGCAGAACCCCAGGGGGCGAAAGGGAGACCCAGTACTTC